This T cell receptor beta chain was sequenced for a study of cytomegalovirus exposure and HLA in healthy donors. Germline lookup yields CDR1 SGHRS and CDR2 YFSETQ. The ends lost 5 bases at V and 4 bases at J; junction bases unmatched: 6. This CDR3 comprises 15 residues. A multiplex PCR was run with 60 Vbeta primers and 13 Jbeta primers. TCRdb's copy holds only in-frame clones and misses some; the assay was immunoSEQ multiplex PCR. Found here are roughly 140,000 clones; the top ten clones hold 0.8% to 1%. On this clone itself: Antigen unknown.

The study, taken as a whole, reports: Among TCR beta chains, those listed as cytomegalovirus-associated numbered about 160. Other equally common chains were less clonally expanded than HLA-associated TCR beta chains, a later analysis showed. CMV serostatus was the only immune exposure information that was available.

The sequenced sample was PBMCs. V is TRBV5-1 and J is TRBJ2-1, with TRBD2 identical over 10 bases. The TCR comes from a male donor in good health and CMV-seronegative. CDR3 nucleotide sequence: TGCGCCAGCAGTCCCCTAGCGGGAGCTTACAATGAGCAGTTCTTC. Its translation: CASSPLAGAYNEQFF.